This T cell receptor (beta chain) emerged from a study of tumour-infiltrating T cells in Burkitt lymphoma. Study summary: All epidemiological Burkitt lymphoma subtypes were represented in the cohort. Overall study findings and caveats: Several public clonotypes recurred in numerous Burkitt lymphoma patients.

The germline V gene encodes CDR1 SGHVS and CDR2 FQNEAQ. V gave up 5 bases and J gave up 3 bases; unmatched junction bases: 3. The CDR3 extends over 15 amino acids. This table comes from immunoSEQ multiplex PCR, and its TCRdb copy is limited to in-frame clones, with some not included. Of about 50,000 clones in the sample, around 31% were seen once. Points on this clone: Its antigen remains unknown.

The receptor's source is a human donor with Burkitt lymphoma. V and J are TRBV7-8 and TRBJ2-1; TRBD2 matches 11 bases. Sequencing used tumor tissue. DNA of the CDR3: TGTGCCAGCAGCCCCACTAGCGGGGGCTACAATGAGCAGTTCTTC. Protein sequence: CASSPTSGGYNEQFF. Complete variable domain (other parts from reference TRBV7-8 and TRBJ2-1): GAGVSQSPRYKVAKRGQDVALRCDPISGHVSLFWYQQALGQGPEFLTYFQNEAQLDKSGLPSDRFFAERPEGSVSTLKIQRTQQEDSAVYLCASSPTSGGYNEQFFGPGTRLTVL.